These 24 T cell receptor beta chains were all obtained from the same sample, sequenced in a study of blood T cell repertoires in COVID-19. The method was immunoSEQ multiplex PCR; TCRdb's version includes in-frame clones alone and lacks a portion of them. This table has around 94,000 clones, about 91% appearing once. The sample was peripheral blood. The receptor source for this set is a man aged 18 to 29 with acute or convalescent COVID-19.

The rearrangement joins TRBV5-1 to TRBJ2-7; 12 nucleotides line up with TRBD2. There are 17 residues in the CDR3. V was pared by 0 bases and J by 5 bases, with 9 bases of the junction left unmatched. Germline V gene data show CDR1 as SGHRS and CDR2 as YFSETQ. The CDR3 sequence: CASSLGTWTSGENEQYF. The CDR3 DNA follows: TGCGCCAGCAGCTTGGGGACATGGACTAGCGGGGAAAACGAGCAGTACTTC.

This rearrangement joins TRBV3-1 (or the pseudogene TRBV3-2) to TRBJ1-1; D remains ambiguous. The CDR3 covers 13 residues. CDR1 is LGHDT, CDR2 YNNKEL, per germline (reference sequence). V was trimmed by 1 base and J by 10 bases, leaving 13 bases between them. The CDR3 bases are TGTGCCAGCAGCCAAGGCCCAACAAAGTCAGCTTTCTTT. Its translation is CASSQGPTKSAFF.

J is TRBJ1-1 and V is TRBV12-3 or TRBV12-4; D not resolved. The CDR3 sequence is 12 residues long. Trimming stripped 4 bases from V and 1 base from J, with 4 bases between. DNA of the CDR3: TGTGCCAGCAGTTGGGCGAACACTGAAGCTTTCTTT. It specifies CASSWANTEAFF.

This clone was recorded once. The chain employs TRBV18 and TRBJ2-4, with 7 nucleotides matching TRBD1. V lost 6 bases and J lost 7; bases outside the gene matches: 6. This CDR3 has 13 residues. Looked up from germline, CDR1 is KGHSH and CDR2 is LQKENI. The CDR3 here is CASSDDRVNIQYF. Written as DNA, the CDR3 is TGTGCCAGCTCCGATGACAGGGTGAACATTCAGTACTTC. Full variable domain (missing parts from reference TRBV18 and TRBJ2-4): NAGVMQNPRHLVRRRGQEARLRCSPMKGHSHVYWYRQLPEEGLKFMVYLQKENIIDESGMPKERFSAEFPKEGPSILRIQQVVRGDSAAYFCASSDDRVNIQYFGAGTRLSVL.

The DNA for the CDR3 is TGTGCCAGCAGTAAGGGACAGGGCCCTGGGGTGGACACTGAAGCTTTCTTT. It translates to CASSKGQGPGVDTEAFF. The gene calls are TRBV21-1 and TRBJ1-1; TRBD1, the table's D call, lacks a check against the DNA. TRBV21-1 is termed a pseudogene. The CDR3 loop spans 17 amino acids.

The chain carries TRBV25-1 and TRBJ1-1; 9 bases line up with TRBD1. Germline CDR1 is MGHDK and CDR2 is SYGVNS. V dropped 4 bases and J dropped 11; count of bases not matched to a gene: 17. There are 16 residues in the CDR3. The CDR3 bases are TGTGCCAGCAGTGGACCAATACAGGGGGCCGATTGGAATGCTTTCTTT. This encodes CASSGPIQGADWNAFF.

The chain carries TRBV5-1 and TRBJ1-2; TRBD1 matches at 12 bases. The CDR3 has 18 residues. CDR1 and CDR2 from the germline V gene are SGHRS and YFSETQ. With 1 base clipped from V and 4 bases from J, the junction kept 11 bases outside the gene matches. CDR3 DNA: TGCGCCAGCAGCTTGATGGGACAGGGGGCATTTTCGGCCTATGGCTACACCTTC. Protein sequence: CASSLMGQGAFSAYGYTF.

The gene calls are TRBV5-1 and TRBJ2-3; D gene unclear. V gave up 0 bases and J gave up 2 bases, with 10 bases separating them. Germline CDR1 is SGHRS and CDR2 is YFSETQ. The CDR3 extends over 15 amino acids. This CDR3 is CASSLAVLHTDTQYF. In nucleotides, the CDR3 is TGCGCCAGCAGCTTGGCGGTTTTGCACACAGATACGCAGTATTTT.

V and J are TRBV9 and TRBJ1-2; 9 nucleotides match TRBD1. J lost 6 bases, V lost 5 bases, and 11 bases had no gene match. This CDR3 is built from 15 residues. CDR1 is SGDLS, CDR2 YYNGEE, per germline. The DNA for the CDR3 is TGTGCCAGCAGTCGACCGGGACAGGGATTTGATGGCTACACCTTC. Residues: CASSRPGQGFDGYTF.

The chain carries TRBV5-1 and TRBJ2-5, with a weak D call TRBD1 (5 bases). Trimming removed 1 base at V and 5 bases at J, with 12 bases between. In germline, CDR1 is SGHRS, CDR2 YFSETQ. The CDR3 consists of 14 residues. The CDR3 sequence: CASSLTSSGETQYF. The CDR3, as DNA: TGCGCCAGCAGCTTGACTTCATCAGGGGAGACCCAGTACTTC.

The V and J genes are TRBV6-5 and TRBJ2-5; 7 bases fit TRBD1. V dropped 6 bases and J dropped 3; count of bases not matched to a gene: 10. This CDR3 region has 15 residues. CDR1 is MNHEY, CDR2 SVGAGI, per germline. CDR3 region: CASRRQGRAKETQYF. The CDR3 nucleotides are TGTGCCAGCAGAAGACAGGGCAGAGCGAAAGAGACCCAGTACTTC.

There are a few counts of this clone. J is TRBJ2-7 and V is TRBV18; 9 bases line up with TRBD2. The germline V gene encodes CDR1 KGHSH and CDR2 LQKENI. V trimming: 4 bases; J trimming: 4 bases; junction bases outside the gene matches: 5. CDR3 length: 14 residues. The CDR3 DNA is TGTGCCAGCTCACGTCTAGCGGGGCCATACGAGCAGTACTTC. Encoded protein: CASSRLAGPYEQYF.

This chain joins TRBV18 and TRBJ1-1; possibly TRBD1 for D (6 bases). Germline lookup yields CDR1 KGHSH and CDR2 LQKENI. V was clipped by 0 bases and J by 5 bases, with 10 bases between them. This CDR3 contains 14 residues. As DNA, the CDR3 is TGTGCCAGCTCACCACCGGACAGCTCGACTGAAGCTTTCTTT. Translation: CASSPPDSSTEAFF. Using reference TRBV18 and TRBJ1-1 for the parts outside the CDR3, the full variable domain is NAGVMQNPRHLVRRRGQEARLRCSPMKGHSHVYWYRQLPEEGLKFMVYLQKENIIDESGMPKERFSAEFPKEGPSILRIQQVVRGDSAAYFCASSPPDSSTEAFFGQGTRLTVV.

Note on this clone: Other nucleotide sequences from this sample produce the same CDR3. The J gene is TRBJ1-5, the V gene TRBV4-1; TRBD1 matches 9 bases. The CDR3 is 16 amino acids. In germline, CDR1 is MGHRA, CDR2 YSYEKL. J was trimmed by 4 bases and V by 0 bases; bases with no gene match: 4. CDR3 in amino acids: CASSQELGQGNQPQHF. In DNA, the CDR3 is TGCGCCAGCAGCCAAGAATTAGGACAGGGGAATCAGCCCCAGCATTTT.

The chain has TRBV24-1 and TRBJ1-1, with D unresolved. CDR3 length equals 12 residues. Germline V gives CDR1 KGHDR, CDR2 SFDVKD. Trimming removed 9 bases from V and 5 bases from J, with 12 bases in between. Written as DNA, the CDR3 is TGTGCCACCCAGAAGGGAGGGACTGAAGCTTTCTTT. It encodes CATQKGGTEAFF.

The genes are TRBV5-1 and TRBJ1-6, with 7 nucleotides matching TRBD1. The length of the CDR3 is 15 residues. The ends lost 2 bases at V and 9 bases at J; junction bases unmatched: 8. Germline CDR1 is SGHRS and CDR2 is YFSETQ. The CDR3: CASSFIGQDVSPLHF. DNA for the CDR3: TGCGCCAGCAGCTTTATAGGACAGGATGTTTCACCCCTCCACTTT. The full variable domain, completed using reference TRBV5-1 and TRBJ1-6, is KAGVTQTPRYLIKTRGQQVTLSCSPISGHRSVSWYQQTPGQGLQFLFEYFSETQRNKGNFPGRFSGRQFSNSRSEMNVSTLELGDSALYLCASSFIGQDVSPLHFGNGTRLTVT.

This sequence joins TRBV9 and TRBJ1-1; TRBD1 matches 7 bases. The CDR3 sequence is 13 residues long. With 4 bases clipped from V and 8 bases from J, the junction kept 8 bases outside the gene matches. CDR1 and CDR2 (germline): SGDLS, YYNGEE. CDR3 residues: CASSPRTGPEAFF. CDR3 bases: TGTGCCAGCAGCCCCCGGACAGGACCCGAAGCTTTCTTT.

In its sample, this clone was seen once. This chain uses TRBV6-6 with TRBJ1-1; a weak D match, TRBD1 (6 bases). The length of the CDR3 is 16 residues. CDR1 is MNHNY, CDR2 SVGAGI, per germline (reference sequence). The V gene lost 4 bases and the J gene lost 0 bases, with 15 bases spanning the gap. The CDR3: CASSFPTGFMNTEAFF. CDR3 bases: TGTGCCAGCAGTTTCCCAACAGGGTTTATGAACACTGAAGCTTTCTTT.

The DNA for the CDR3 is TGTGCCACCAGTGATTGGATAGCGGGGGAGAGCTCCTACGAGCAGTACTTC. Translating gives CATSDWIAGESSYEQYF. The chain couples TRBV24-1 to TRBJ2-7; 9 nucleotides agree with TRBD2. Germline V gene lookup returns CDR1 KGHDR and CDR2 SFDVKD. The CDR3 length is 17 residues. Unmatched junction bases numbered 7, after V lost 2 bases and J lost 0 bases.

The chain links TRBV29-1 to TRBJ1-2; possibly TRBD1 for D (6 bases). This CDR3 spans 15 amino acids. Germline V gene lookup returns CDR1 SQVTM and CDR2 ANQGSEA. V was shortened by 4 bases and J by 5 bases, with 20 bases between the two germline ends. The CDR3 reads CSVGGGQGSYYGYTF. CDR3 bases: TGCAGCGTTGGAGGTGGCCAGGGGAGCTATTATGGCTACACCTTC.

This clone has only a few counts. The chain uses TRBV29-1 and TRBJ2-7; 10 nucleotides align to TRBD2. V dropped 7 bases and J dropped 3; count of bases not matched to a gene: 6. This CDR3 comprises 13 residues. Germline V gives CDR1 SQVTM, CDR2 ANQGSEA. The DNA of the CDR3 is TGCAGCGCGGGGACTAGCGCCCGCTACGAGCAGTACTTC. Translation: CSAGTSARYEQYF.

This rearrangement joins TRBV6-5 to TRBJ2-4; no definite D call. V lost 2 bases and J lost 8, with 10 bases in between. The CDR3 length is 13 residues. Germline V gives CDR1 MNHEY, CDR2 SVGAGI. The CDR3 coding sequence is TGTGCCAGCAGTTACACGGTGGCGGACATTCAGTACTTC. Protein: CASSYTVADIQYF.

The CDR3 here is CASSLPDRPGTEAFF. The CDR3 nucleotides are TGTGCCAGCAGTTTGCCCGACAGGCCCGGAACTGAAGCTTTCTTT. The gene calls are TRBV27 and TRBJ1-1; possible D gene TRBD1, 6 bases. CDR3 size: 15 residues. The V and J ends lost 3 bases and 5 bases respectively, with 16 bases between them. Germline assignment: CDR1 MNHEY and CDR2 SMNVEV (reference sequence).

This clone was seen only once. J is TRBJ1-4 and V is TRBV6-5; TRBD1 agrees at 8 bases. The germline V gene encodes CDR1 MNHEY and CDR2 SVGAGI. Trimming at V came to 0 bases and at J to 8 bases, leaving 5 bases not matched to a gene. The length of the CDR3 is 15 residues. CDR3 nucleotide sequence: TGTGCCAGCAGTTACTCGACAGGGGCGCGAGAAAAACTGTTTTTT. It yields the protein CASSYSTGAREKLFF.